In its sample, the clone carrying this TCR beta chain is medium-sized (0.01 to 0.1%). What it recognizes is unknown. Gene names and germline match the mouse. The read is 1 residue too short to cover the CDR3 end, so that end is filled in from the germline J gene. The data were produced by immunoSEQ multiplex PCR, yet TCRdb's version contains in-frame clones alone and is incomplete. The sample has some 10,000 clones; roughly two fifths are singletons. This entry comes from a study of tissue T cells after allogeneic stem cell transplantation. Regarding the study as a whole: Few T cell clones were shared across patients, but motif clusters showed tissue-specific shared signatures. Only a limited share of tissue TCRs appeared in blood or spleen.

The CDR3 spans 13 residues. The germline V gene encodes CDR1 SGHDT and CDR2 FRDEAV. Trimming pared 2 bases from V and 1 base from J, leaving 7 bases between. Time point given: mouse harvest day 7 after allogeneic transplant. Tail vein injection delivered 10^7 T-cell-depleted bone marrow cells and 10^6 splenic CD5+ T cells. This mouse GVHD model was MHC-mismatched B6 to BALB/c, profiled day 7 or 14. This clonotype was sampled from a female BALB/c mouse given C57BL/6 T cells with graft-versus-host disease after an allogeneic hematopoietic cell transplant. This rearrangement joins TRBV14 to TRBJ2-7; weak D call: TRBD2 (6 bases). Sequenced: skin. Partial CDR3 DNA: TGTGCCAGCAGTTTTGACTGGTCCTATGAACAGTAC. Its translation: CASSFDWSYEQY. The CDR3 in its entirety is CASSFDWSYEQYF.